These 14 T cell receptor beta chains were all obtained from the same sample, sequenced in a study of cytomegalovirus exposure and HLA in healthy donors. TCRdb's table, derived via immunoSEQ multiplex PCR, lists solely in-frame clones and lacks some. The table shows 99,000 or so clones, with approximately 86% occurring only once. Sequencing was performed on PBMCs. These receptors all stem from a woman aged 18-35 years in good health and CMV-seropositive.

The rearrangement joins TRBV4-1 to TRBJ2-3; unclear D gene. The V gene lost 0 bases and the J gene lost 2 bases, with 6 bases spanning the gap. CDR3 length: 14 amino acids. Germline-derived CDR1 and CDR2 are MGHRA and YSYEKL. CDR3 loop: CASSQDRNTDTQYF. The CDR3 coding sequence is TGCGCCAGCAGCCAAGATAGAAACACAGATACGCAGTATTTT.

Here the CDR3 DNA reads TGCGCCAGCAGCCTCCGGGGTCTGAACACTGAAGCTTTCTTT. It specifies CASSLRGLNTEAFF. This chain uses TRBV4-1 with TRBJ1-1; D ambiguous. The germline V and J ends were trimmed by 4 bases and 0 bases, with 9 bases remaining between them. Germline-derived CDR1 and CDR2 are MGHRA and YSYEKL. This CDR3 is built from 14 residues.

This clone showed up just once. The CDR3 DNA sequence: TGCGCCAGCAGCTTGACCGGTACTATGGTGGAGACCCAGTACTTC. Protein: CASSLTGTMVETQYF. The V and J genes are TRBV5-1 and TRBJ2-5; D not resolved. The CDR3 consists of 15 residues. Germline V gives CDR1 SGHRS, CDR2 YFSETQ. V lost 1 base, J lost 5 bases, and 15 bases lay in between.

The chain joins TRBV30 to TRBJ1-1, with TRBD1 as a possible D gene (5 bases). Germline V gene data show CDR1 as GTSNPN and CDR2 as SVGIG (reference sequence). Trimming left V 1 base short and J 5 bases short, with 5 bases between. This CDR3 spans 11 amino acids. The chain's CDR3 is CAWSGTTEAFF. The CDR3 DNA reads TGTGCCTGGAGTGGGACAACTGAAGCTTTCTTT.

The CDR3 reads CASSYSGGDTQYF. CDR3 DNA sequence: TGTGCCAGCAGTTACTCTGGCGGAGATACGCAGTATTTT. This chain links TRBV6-5 with TRBJ2-3; D unresolved. CDR3 size: 13 residues. V lost 0 bases to trimming and J lost 5 bases, with 6 bases between them. CDR1 MNHEY and CDR2 SVGAGI come from the germline V gene.

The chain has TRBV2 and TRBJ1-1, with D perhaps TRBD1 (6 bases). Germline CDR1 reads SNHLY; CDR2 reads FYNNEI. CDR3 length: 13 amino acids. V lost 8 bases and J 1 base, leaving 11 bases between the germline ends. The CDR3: CASAGQRNTEAFF. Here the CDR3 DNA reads TGTGCCAGCGCAGGACAGAGGAACACTGAAGCTTTCTTT.

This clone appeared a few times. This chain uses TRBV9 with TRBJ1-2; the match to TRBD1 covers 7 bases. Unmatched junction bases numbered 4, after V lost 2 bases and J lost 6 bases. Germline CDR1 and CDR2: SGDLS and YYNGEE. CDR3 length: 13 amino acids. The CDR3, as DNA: TGTGCCAGCAGCGTCAGACAGGGCCATGGCTACACCTTC. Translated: CASSVRQGHGYTF. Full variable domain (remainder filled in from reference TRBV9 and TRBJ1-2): DSGVTQTPKHLITATGQRVTLRCSPRSGDLSVYWYQQSLDQGLQFLIQYYNGEERAKGNILERFSAQQFPDLHSELNLSSLELGDSALYFCASSVRQGHGYTFGSGTRLTVV.

In DNA, the CDR3 is TGTGCCATATACCGGGACAGGGGCCGGGGCTACACCTTC. Translation: CAIYRDRGRGYTF. This sequence joins TRBV28 and TRBJ1-2, with 10 bases aligning to TRBD1. From germline, CDR1 is MDHEN and CDR2 SYDVKM. The CDR3 sequence is 13 residues long. V shed 10 bases and J 8 bases; nucleotides not matched to a gene: 10.

The CDR3 sequence: CAISESGGSPTDTQYF. For the CDR3, the DNA is TGTGCCATCAGTGAGTCCGGGGGGTCCCCTACAGATACGCAGTATTTT. V usage is TRBV10-3 and J usage is TRBJ2-3; 7 bases map to TRBD2. V lost 0 bases and J lost 3; bases outside the gene matches: 6. This CDR3 contains 16 residues. Germline lookup yields CDR1 ENHRY and CDR2 SYGVKD.

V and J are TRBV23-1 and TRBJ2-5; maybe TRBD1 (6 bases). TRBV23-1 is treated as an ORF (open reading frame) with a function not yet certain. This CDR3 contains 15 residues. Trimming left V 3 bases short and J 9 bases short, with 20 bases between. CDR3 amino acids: CASSHLRGPKRAQYF. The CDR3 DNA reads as TGCGCCAGCAGTCACCTCAGGGGCCCCAAGAGGGCCCAGTACTTC.

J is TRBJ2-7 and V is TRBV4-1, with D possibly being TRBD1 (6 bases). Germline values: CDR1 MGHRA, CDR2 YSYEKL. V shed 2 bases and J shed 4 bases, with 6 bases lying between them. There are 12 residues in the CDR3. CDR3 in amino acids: CASSQTGYEQYF. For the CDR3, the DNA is TGCGCCAGCAGCCAAACAGGGTACGAGCAGTACTTC.

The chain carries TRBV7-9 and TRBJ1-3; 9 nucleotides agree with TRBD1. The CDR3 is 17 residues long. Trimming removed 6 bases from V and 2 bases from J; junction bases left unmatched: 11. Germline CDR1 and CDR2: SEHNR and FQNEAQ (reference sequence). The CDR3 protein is CASSPTGGYLTGNTIYF. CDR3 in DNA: TGTGCCAGCAGTCCTACAGGGGGCTACCTAACTGGAAACACCATATATTTT.

CDR3 sequence reads: CASSLDRDKGLEGYTF. The CDR3 DNA sequence: TGTGCCAGCAGCTTGGACAGGGATAAAGGTCTAGAGGGCTACACCTTC. This rearrangement joins TRBV5-4 to TRBJ1-2; D may be TRBD1 (6 bases). The CDR3 has 16 amino acids. V gave up 0 bases and J gave up 8 bases, with 20 bases separating them. Germline loops: CDR1 SGHNT, CDR2 YYREEE (reference sequence).

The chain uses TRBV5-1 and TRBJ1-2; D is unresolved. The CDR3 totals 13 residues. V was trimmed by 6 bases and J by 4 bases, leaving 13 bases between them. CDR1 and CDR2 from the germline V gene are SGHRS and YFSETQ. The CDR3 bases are TGCGCCAGCACCATACACCACCTCTATGGCTACACCTTC. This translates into CASTIHHLYGYTF.